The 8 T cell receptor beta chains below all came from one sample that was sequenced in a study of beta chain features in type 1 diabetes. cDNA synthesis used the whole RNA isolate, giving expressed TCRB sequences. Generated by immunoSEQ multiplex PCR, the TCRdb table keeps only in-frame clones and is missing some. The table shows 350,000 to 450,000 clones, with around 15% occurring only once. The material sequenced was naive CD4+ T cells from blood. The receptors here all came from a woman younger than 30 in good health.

The CDR3 loop is CASTQTRSAEQFF. The CDR3 DNA sequence: TGTGCCAGCACCCAGACTAGATCCGCTGAGCAGTTCTTC. The rearrangement uses TRBV6-5 and TRBJ2-1; D possibly corresponds to TRBD2 (6 bases). The CDR3 contains 13 residues. The V end was cut by 7 bases, the J end by 9 bases, with 16 bases between. Looked up from germline, CDR1 is MNHEY and CDR2 is SVGAGI.

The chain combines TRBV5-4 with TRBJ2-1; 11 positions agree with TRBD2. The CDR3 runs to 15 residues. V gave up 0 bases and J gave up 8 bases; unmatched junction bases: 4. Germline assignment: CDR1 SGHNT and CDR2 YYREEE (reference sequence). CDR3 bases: TGTGCCAGCAGCTTGGTACTAGCGGGAGCCGATGAGCAGTTCTTC. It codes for CASSLVLAGADEQFF.

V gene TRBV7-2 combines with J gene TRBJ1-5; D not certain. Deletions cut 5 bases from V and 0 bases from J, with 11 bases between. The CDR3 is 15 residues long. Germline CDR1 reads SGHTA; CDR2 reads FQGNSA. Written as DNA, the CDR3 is TGTGCCAGCAGCGCCCGGGAGTATAGCAATCAGCCCCAGCATTTT. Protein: CASSAREYSNQPQHF.

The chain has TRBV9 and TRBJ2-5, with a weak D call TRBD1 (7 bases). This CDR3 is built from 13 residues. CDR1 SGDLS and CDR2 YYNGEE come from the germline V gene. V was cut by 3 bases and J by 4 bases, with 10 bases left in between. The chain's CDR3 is CASSAQGGETQYF. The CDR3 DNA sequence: TGTGCCAGCAGCGCCCAGGGGGGAGAGACCCAGTACTTC.

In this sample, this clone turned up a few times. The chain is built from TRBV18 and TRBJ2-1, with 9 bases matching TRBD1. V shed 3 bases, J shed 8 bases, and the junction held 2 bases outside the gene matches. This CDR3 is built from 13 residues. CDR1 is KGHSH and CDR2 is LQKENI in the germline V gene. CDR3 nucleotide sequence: TGTGCCAGCTCACCGCGACAGGGGGATGAGCAGTTCTTC. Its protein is CASSPRQGDEQFF.

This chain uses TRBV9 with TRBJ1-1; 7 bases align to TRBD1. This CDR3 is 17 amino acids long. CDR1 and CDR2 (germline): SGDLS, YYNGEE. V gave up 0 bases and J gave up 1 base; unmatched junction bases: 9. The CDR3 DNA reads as TGTGCCAGCAGCGTAGTTTCTGGACAGGCGGGGAACACTGAAGCTTTCTTT. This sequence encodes CASSVVSGQAGNTEAFF.

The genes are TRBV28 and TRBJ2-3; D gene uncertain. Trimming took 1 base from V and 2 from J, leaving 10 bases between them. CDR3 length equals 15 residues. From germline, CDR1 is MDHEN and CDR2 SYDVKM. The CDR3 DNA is TGTGCCAGCAGTTTATCGCAACTCAACACAGATACGCAGTATTTT. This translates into CASSLSQLNTDTQYF.

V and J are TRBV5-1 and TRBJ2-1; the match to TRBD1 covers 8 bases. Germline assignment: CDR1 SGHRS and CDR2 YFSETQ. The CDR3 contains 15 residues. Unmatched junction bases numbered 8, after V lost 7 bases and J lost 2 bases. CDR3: CASGTGQTTYNEQFF. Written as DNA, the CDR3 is TGCGCCAGCGGGACAGGACAGACCACCTACAATGAGCAGTTCTTC.